This passage covers 22 T cell receptor beta chains from one sample sequenced in a study of early T cells in non-severe SARS-CoV-2 infection (dated by TCRdb to about 2021). Libraries were built with 5' RACE. The sequencing machine was a NextSeq 500. The public reads were run again by TCRdb, first through fastp at Q25 and then through MiXCR, and only productive beta chains were kept. Each entry is one CDR3 protein sequence, shown with its most common DNA and genes. The sample table contains tens of thousands of distinct CDR3 sequences; only one count was recorded for approximately 9.1% of them. Together, the top ten hold around 12% of the sample. Sequencing was performed on whole blood. The receptors stem from an adult who was a healthcare worker with PCR-confirmed SARS-CoV-2 infection or an uninfected control (not recorded which).

The V and J genes are TRBV20-1 and TRBJ2-4; tentative D call: TRBD2 (5 bases). Germline CDR1 is DFQATT and CDR2 is SNEGSKA (reference sequence). The CDR3 is 12 residues long. The V and J ends lost 0 bases and 9 bases respectively, with 9 bases between them. CDR3 nucleotides: TGCAGTGCTAGAGACTGGGCGGGCATTCAGTACTTC. It encodes CSARDWAGIQYF.

This rearrangement joins TRBV14 to TRBJ2-7, with TRBD2 identical over 8 bases. The CDR3 is 15 residues long. The germline V gene has CDR1 SGHDN and CDR2 FVKESK. V lost 4 bases, J lost 5 bases, and 10 bases stayed unmatched. The CDR3 region has the DNA TGTGCCAGCAGCCGCCAAGTTGGACTAGCTGACGAGCAGTACTTC. Translating gives CASSRQVGLADEQYF.

The rearrangement links TRBV6-1 to TRBJ1-2; D uncertain. Trimming left V 1 base short and J 0 bases short, with 6 bases between. CDR1 is MNHNS, CDR2 SASEGT, per germline. CDR3 length: 14 residues. CDR3 DNA: TGTGCCAGCAGTGAAGGGGGAGCTAACTATGGCTACACCTTC. It encodes CASSEGGANYGYTF.

This clonotype was seen ten or more times. The genes are TRBV7-6 and TRBJ2-5, with TRBD2 as a possible D gene (5 bases). With 1 base removed from V and 3 bases from J, the gap between germline ends came to 18 bases. There are 17 residues in the CDR3. The V gene's germline CDR1 is SGHVS and CDR2 FNYEAQ. In DNA form, the CDR3 reads TGTGCCAGCAGCTTAGGGGCCGGGATCTCCGGGAAAGAGACCCAGTACTTC. As protein: CASSLGAGISGKETQYF.

V usage is TRBV29-1 and J usage is TRBJ2-2; D remains unclear. The CDR3 has 11 amino acids. From germline, CDR1 is SQVTM and CDR2 ANQGSEA. V dropped 4 bases and J dropped 4 bases, with 4 bases sitting between them. The CDR3 DNA is TGCAGCGTTGGGGTCACCGGGGAGCTGTTTTTT. It codes for CSVGVTGELFF.

This clonotype was observed a handful of times. V gene TRBV20-1 combines with J gene TRBJ1-2, with TRBD1 identical over 7 bases. J lost 6 bases, V lost 3 bases, and 4 bases had no gene match. Germline CDR1 and CDR2: DFQATT and SNEGSKA (reference sequence). There are 12 residues in the CDR3. In nucleotides, the CDR3 is TGCAGTGCTAGCCGAACAGGGGATGGCTACACCTTC. Protein sequence: CSASRTGDGYTF.

The rearrangement uses TRBV7-3 and TRBJ2-5; weak D call: TRBD2 (6 bases). Germline CDR1 is SGHTA and CDR2 is FQGTGA. V was pared by 5 bases and J by 2 bases, with 9 bases between. There are 13 residues in the CDR3. This CDR3 reads CASSRRVQETQYF. In DNA, the CDR3 is TGTGCCAGCAGCCGGAGGGTGCAAGAGACCCAGTACTTC.

The rearrangement uses TRBV7-7 and TRBJ2-5; perhaps TRBD2 as D (6 bases). The CDR3 length is 15 residues. V was clipped by 5 bases and J by 7 bases, with 20 bases between them. Germline CDR1 SSHAT, CDR2 FNYEAQ (reference sequence). The CDR3 is CASSPQGLTSGTQYF. DNA of the CDR3: TGTGCCAGCAGCCCCCAGGGACTTACCTCAGGGACCCAGTACTTC.

V gene TRBV10-2 combines with J gene TRBJ1-1, with 7 nucleotides matching TRBD1. V was clipped by 6 bases and J by 1 base; unmatched bases: 2. CDR1 and CDR2 from the germline V gene are WSHSY and SAAADI. CDR3 length equals 13 residues. This CDR3 reads CASRGQPNTEAFF. Here the CDR3 DNA reads TGCGCCAGCAGGGGACAGCCGAACACTGAAGCTTTCTTT.

This clonotype was seen ten or more times. The chain is built from TRBV6-5 and TRBJ2-7; possibly TRBD1 or TRBD2 for D (5 bases each). This CDR3 region has 15 residues. The V gene lost 3 bases and the J gene lost 6 bases, with 18 bases spanning the gap. Germline V gene sequence: CDR1 MNHEY, CDR2 SVGAGI. CDR3 DNA: TGTGCCAGCAGTTATCAAGGGTCATTGAGGGGCGAGCAGTACTTC. Amino acids: CASSYQGSLRGEQYF.

The rearrangement joins TRBV7-2 to TRBJ1-1; no clear D gene. The V end lost 2 bases, the J end lost 1 base, and 11 bases lay between the germline ends. Germline CDR1 is SGHTA and CDR2 is FQGNSA. The CDR3 length is 15 residues. CDR3: CASSLRAGENTEAFF. CDR3 sequence (DNA): TGTGCCAGCAGCTTAAGGGCAGGTGAGAACACTGAAGCTTTCTTT.

J is TRBJ2-1 and V is TRBV6-2 or TRBV6-3; weak D call: TRBD2 (6 bases). CDR3 size: 15 residues. CDR1 and CDR2 (germline): MNHEY, SVGEGT. The ends were cut back, 2 bases at V and 6 bases at J, with 14 bases in the middle. CDR3 nucleotides: TGTGCCAGCAGTTACAGCCAGGGAGGCGGCAATGAGCAGTTCTTC. Its protein is CASSYSQGGGNEQFF.

This clonotype was seen repeatedly, ten times or more. The CDR3 is CASSLRTGGASGELFF. The CDR3 DNA reads as TGTGCCAGCAGCCTCAGGACAGGGGGCGCATCCGGGGAGCTGTTTTTT. V usage is TRBV6-2 or TRBV6-3 and J usage is TRBJ2-2, with TRBD1 matching 11 bases. The CDR3 loop spans 16 amino acids. After removal of 6 bases from V and 6 bases from J, the junction contained 9 bases not matched to a gene. Germline values: CDR1 MNHEY, CDR2 SVGEGT.

In its sample, this clonotype was seen many times. The chain is built from TRBV3-1 and TRBJ1-2; D call uncertain. Trimming removed 0 bases at V and 4 bases at J, with 12 bases between. Germline-derived CDR1 and CDR2 are LGHDT and YNNKEL (reference sequence). The CDR3 spans 15 residues. CDR3 nucleotides: TGTGCCAGCAGCCAAGATCTTACTACTGCCTATGGCTACACCTTC. It encodes CASSQDLTTAYGYTF. The variable domain in full, with the rest retrieved from reference TRBV3-1 and TRBJ1-2, is DTAVSQTPKYLVTQMGNDKSIKCEQNLGHDTMYWYKQDSKKFLKIMFSYNNKELIINETVPNRFSPKSPDKAHLNLHINSLELGDSAVYFCASSQDLTTAYGYTFGSGTRLTVV.

The chain employs TRBV7-9 and TRBJ1-6; TRBD1 is a possible D gene (5 bases). Germline CDR1 is SEHNR and CDR2 is FQNEAQ (reference sequence). Trimming removed 6 bases from V and 5 bases from J, with 14 bases in between. The CDR3 has 15 amino acids. CDR3 protein: CASRLGTLDNSPLHF. CDR3 in DNA: TGTGCCAGCAGATTGGGGACGTTAGATAATTCACCCCTCCACTTT.

This clonotype was seen a few times. V usage is TRBV5-1 and J usage is TRBJ2-5; 9 nucleotides align to TRBD1. The CDR3 loop spans 15 amino acids. J lost 1 base, V lost 6 bases, and 7 bases had no gene match. Germline V lookup: CDR1 SGHRS, CDR2 YFSETQ. The CDR3 loop is CASTDPQGAQETQYF. CDR3 DNA: TGCGCCAGCACCGATCCACAGGGGGCCCAAGAGACCCAGTACTTC. Full variable domain (outside the CDR3, taken from reference TRBV5-1 and TRBJ2-5): KAGVTQTPRYLIKTRGQQVTLSCSPISGHRSVSWYQQTPGQGLQFLFEYFSETQRNKGNFPGRFSGRQFSNSRSEMNVSTLELGDSALYLCASTDPQGAQETQYFGPGTRLLVL.

This clonotype was seen a handful of times. The V call is TRBV3-2, the J call TRBJ2-5; the D call in the table, TRBD1, was not verified against the DNA. TRBV3-2 is an annotated pseudogene. The CDR3 covers 15 residues. The CDR3 DNA follows: TGTGCCAGCAGCCAAGAGGGACAGGGTCGCGAGACCCAGTACTTC. This codes for CASSQEGQGRETQYF.

The sample holds a few counts of this clonotype. The V gene is TRBV5-4, the J gene TRBJ2-1; TRBD1 matches 7 bases. The germline V gene encodes CDR1 SGHNT and CDR2 YYREEE (reference sequence). Trimming cost V 6 bases and J 8 bases; bases outside gene matches: 11. The CDR3 covers 14 residues. This CDR3 reads CASTFRGGSDEQFF. The CDR3 region has the DNA TGTGCCAGCACCTTCCGAGGGGGCTCGGATGAGCAGTTCTTC.

This clonotype was recorded many times. The chain recombines TRBV11-1 with TRBJ2-7; D is tentatively TRBD1 or TRBD2 (5 bases each). Per germline, CDR1 SGHAT and CDR2 FQDESV (reference sequence). The CDR3 has 13 residues. V gave up 6 bases and J gave up 6 bases, with 15 bases separating them. DNA for the CDR3: TGTGCCAGCAGTCCGAGGGGTTCGATCGAGCAGTACTTC. Its translation: CASSPRGSIEQYF.

This clonotype was picked up many times. This chain connects TRBV3-1 to TRBJ2-5; unclear D gene. Germline V CDR1 and CDR2: LGHDT, YNNKEL (reference sequence). The CDR3 spans 16 residues. The V and J ends lost 1 base and 4 bases respectively, with 16 bases between them. CDR3 DNA sequence: TGTGCCAGCAGCCAAGTGATTCCCAGTTGGGGAGAGACCCAGTACTTC. This encodes CASSQVIPSWGETQYF.

Only a few counts were recorded for this clonotype. For the CDR3, the DNA is TGTGCCAGCAGCTTAACAGGAGGGCAAGAGACCCAGTACTTC. It yields the protein CASSLTGGQETQYF. J is TRBJ2-5 and V is TRBV7-3; a weak D match, TRBD2 (6 bases). V was trimmed by 0 bases and J by 2 bases, leaving 7 bases between them. The CDR3 is 14 residues long. Germline V lookup: CDR1 SGHTA, CDR2 FQGTGA.

This clonotype was observed at least ten times. The chain recombines TRBV2 with TRBJ1-5; D may be TRBD1 (6 bases). The CDR3 loop spans 15 amino acids. The V gene's germline CDR1 is SNHLY and CDR2 FYNNEI. V was trimmed by 2 bases and J by 1 base, leaving 9 bases between them. CDR3 region: CASSERGISNQPQHF. The CDR3 DNA reads TGTGCCAGCAGTGAAAGGGGGATCAGCAATCAGCCCCAGCATTTT.